This is a list of T cell receptor beta chains from one sample in a study of blood T cell repertoires in COVID-19. TCRdb keeps only in-frame clones here, not all; method: immunoSEQ multiplex PCR. The sample gives about 330,000 clones, roughly 90% of which show up once; about 6.8% is in the top ten. The specimen was peripheral blood. These receptors originate from a man between 18 and 35 years old who had recovered from COVID-19. Each CDR3 is given with its conserved first and last residue. Each record gives: clone size, D gene, J gene, V gene, CDR3 DNA, CDR3 protein. A D gene is named only where the DNA matches it firmly. Clone size is stated in some rows and not others, as once, few, many or a class when expanded.

>few|NA|TRBJ2-1|TRBV3-1/TRBV3-2
TGTGCCAGCAGCCACGACGGGACTCTAGTTGAGCAGTTCTTC
CASSHDGTLVEQFF
>once|TRBD2|TRBJ2-1|TRBV7-2
TGTGCCAGCAGCGCCTTAGCGGGGGGGCAATCCAATGAGCAGTTCTTC
CASSALAGGQSNEQFF
>NA|NA|TRBJ2-4|TRBV7-3
TGTGCCAGCAGCTTAACACCCAGGGACATTCAGTACTTC
CASSLTPRDIQYF
>NA|TRBD1|TRBJ1-5|TRBV5-6
TGTGCCAGCAGCCTCGAGGGACAGGGGCCCCAGCCCCAGCATTTT
CASSLEGQGPQPQHF
>NA|TRBD1|TRBJ1-5|TRBV7-8
TGTGCCAGCAGCTCCCAGGGGGGACAGCTTTATAGCAATCAGCCCCAGCATTTT
CASSSQGGQLYSNQPQHF
>many|TRBD2|TRBJ2-1|TRBV19
TGTGCCAGTAGTCTCGGGACTACCTACAATGAGCAGTTCTTC
CASSLGTTYNEQFF
>NA|TRBD1|TRBJ1-2|TRBV25-1
TGTGCCAGCAGTGAGCGGACAGGGACTGGCTACACCTTC
CASSERTGTGYTF
>once|TRBD2|TRBJ2-7|TRBV7-2
TGTGCCAGCAGCTTAGTGTCTGGCGGGGGGGCCGGGTACGAGCAGTACTTC
CASSLVSGGGAGYEQYF
>few|NA|TRBJ1-1|TRBV18
TGTGCCAGCTCTGCTGAGGTCGGGGGGACAATGAACACTGAAGCTTTCTTT
CASSAEVGGTMNTEAFF
>NA|NA|TRBJ1-1|TRBV2
TGTGCCAGCAGTGAATCTACTGAAGCTTTCTTT
CASSESTEAFF
>NA|NA|TRBJ2-3|TRBV28
TGTGCCAGCAGCCACTCCAACACAGATACGCAGTATTTT
CASSHSNTDTQYF
>NA|TRBD2|TRBJ2-7|TRBV11-2
TGTGCCAGCAGTGTAGCGGGAGCTTACGAGCAGTACTTC
CASSVAGAYEQYF
>NA|TRBD2|TRBJ2-1|TRBV5-1
TGCGCCAGCAGCTTGGAGCGGGGGGCTTACAATGAGCAGTTCTTC
CASSLERGAYNEQFF
>NA|NA|TRBJ1-4|TRBV10-1
TGCGCCAGCATGAAGGAGCTGCATGAAAAACTGTTTTTT
CASMKELHEKLFF
>NA|TRBD1|TRBJ1-5|TRBV6-5
TGTGCCAGCAGCCGACAGGGGCCCAATCAGCCCCAGCATTTT
CASSRQGPNQPQHF
>NA|TRBD1|TRBJ1-1|TRBV6-5
TGTGCCAGCAGCCTGGACAGGGGGCAGGGGGATGAAGCTTTCTTT
CASSLDRGQGDEAFF
>NA|NA|TRBJ2-4|TRBV27
TGTGCCAGCAGTATAACAGGGAATAACATTCAGTACTTC
CASSITGNNIQYF
>NA|NA|TRBJ1-3|TRBV7-2
TGTGCCAGCAGCTCCCGTTCAGGGGACTCTGGAAACACCATATATTTT
CASSSRSGDSGNTIYF
>NA|TRBD1|TRBJ1-6|TRBV5-4
TGTGCCAGCAGTTTCCAGGGGGGCAGTTCACCCCTCCACTTT
CASSFQGGSSPLHF
>NA|TRBD1|TRBJ2-7|TRBV5-1
TGCGCCAGCAGCTTGACAGGGGGTGTTTCCTACGAGCAGTACTTC
CASSLTGGVSYEQYF
>NA|NA|TRBJ2-5|TRBV19
TGTGCCAGTAGAACGACTAGTTTCGGGGAGACCCAGTACTTC
CASRTTSFGETQYF
>NA|TRBD1|TRBJ2-7|TRBV11-2
TGTGCCAGCAGCGCCGGACAGGGCGACGAGCAGTACTTC
CASSAGQGDEQYF
>NA|TRBD2|TRBJ2-1|TRBV7-3
TGTGCCAGCAGCTCTTTGACTAGCGGGGGCTTGAATGAGCAGTTCTTC
CASSSLTSGGLNEQFF
>NA|TRBD1|TRBJ2-7|TRBV24-1
TGTGCCACCCCTGGGGCGCGGACAGGGAAACGGTACGAGCAGTACTTC
CATPGARTGKRYEQYF
>NA|NA|TRBJ1-2|TRBV3-1/TRBV3-2
TGTGCCAGCAGCCAAGACCGGGTTTATGGCTACACCTTC
CASSQDRVYGYTF
>NA|NA|TRBJ1-3|TRBV3-1/TRBV3-2
TGTGCCAGCAGCCCCCGCGGGGCAGGAAACACCATATATTTT
CASSPRGAGNTIYF
>NA|NA|TRBJ1-1|TRBV6-5
TGTGCCAGCAGTACTCTCGGGGGGCTGGAGACTGAAGCTTTCTTT
CASSTLGGLETEAFF
>NA|NA|TRBJ2-2|TRBV6-2/TRBV6-3
TGTGCCAGCACCCCTTTGGTTGGCTCCTACACCGGGGAGCTGTTTTTT
CASTPLVGSYTGELFF
>once|NA|TRBJ2-4|TRBV7-2
TGTGCCAGCAGCTTGCAGGGTTTAGTGGCCAAAAACATTCAGTACTTC
CASSLQGLVAKNIQYF
>once|TRBD1|TRBJ1-2|TRBV6-5
TGTGCCAGCACCGACCCCGGGACAGGGAACTATGGCTACACCTTC
CASTDPGTGNYGYTF
>NA|TRBD1|TRBJ2-1|TRBV28
TGTGCCATCTACGCCGGGACAGGGGCGAATGAGCAGTTCTTC
CAIYAGTGANEQFF
>once|TRBD2|TRBJ2-7|TRBV9
TGTGCCAGCAGCGTAGTATCCAGCGGGGTCGACGAGCAGTACTTC
CASSVVSSGVDEQYF
>NA|TRBD1|TRBJ1-2|TRBV6-5
TGTGCCACCTTCCACAGGGGGAGGTGGTATGGCTACACCTTC
CATFHRGRWYGYTF
>NA|TRBD2|TRBJ2-7|TRBV9
TGTGCCAGCAGCGCAGCTAGCGGGGGGCTCTCCTACGAGCAGTACTTC
CASSAASGGLSYEQYF
>NA|NA|TRBJ2-7|TRBV7-8
TGTGCCAGCAGCGAGGAATTCTACGAGCAGTACTTC
CASSEEFYEQYF
>NA|TRBD1|TRBJ2-2|TRBV5-6
TGTGCCAGCAGCTTGCTCCGGGACAGGACGAACACCGGGGAGCTGTTTTTT
CASSLLRDRTNTGELFF
>NA|TRBD1|TRBJ1-2|TRBV29-1
TGCAGCGTTGAAGAGACGGACAGGGGCCGGGGTGGCTACACCTTC
CSVEETDRGRGGYTF
>NA|TRBD1|TRBJ1-1|TRBV16
TGTGCCAGCAGCCCGGGACAGGGTGCTTTCTTT
CASSPGQGAFF
>NA|TRBD1|TRBJ2-7|TRBV11-3
TGTGCCAGCAGCTGGGGGACAGGGGGCTCCTACGAGCAGTACTTC
CASSWGTGGSYEQYF
>NA|NA|TRBJ1-4|TRBV15
TGTGCCACCAGCAGAGATTGGAGCGGAGGCGGGGAAAAACTGTTTTTT
CATSRDWSGGGEKLFF
>NA|TRBD2|TRBJ2-7|TRBV7-8
TGTGCCAGCAGCTTAACCCCGGGACTAGCGATGAACGAGCAGTACTTC
CASSLTPGLAMNEQYF
>NA|NA|TRBJ2-5|TRBV13
TGTGCCAGCAGCAGATACAGGGCCTCTCAAGAGACCCAGTACTTC
CASSRYRASQETQYF
>NA|NA|TRBJ2-5|TRBV5-6
TGTGCCAGCAGCCTCCAGGGGAAACAAGAGACCCAGTACTTC
CASSLQGKQETQYF
>NA|NA|TRBJ2-1|TRBV5-1
TGCGCCAGCAGCTTGGCCCCCCGGAGCTCCTACAATGAGCAGTTCTTC
CASSLAPRSSYNEQFF
>NA|NA|TRBJ1-6|TRBV18
TGTGCCAGCTCACCATCTGATAATTCACCCCTCCACTTT
CASSPSDNSPLHF
>once|NA|TRBJ1-1|TRBV19
TGTGCCAGTACACCCCCAGGGAGGGCGGCTTTCTTT
CASTPPGRAAFF
>NA|TRBD1|TRBJ1-1|TRBV6-6
TGTGCCAGCAGTCCTGGGGCCCGGACAGGGGGCGGCGCAACTGAAGCTTTCTTT
CASSPGARTGGGATEAFF
>NA|NA|TRBJ1-1|TRBV6-5
TGTGCCAGCAGTTCTGAGGTTGGTAACACTGAAGCTTTCTTT
CASSSEVGNTEAFF
>NA|TRBD2|TRBJ2-1|TRBV2
TGTGCCAGCACACTAGCGCCTTACAATGAGCAGTTCTTC
CASTLAPYNEQFF
>once|TRBD2|TRBJ2-1|TRBV5-1
TGCGCCAGCAGCTTGGGCGGGGGGGCCCCCAATGAGCAGTTCTTC
CASSLGGGAPNEQFF